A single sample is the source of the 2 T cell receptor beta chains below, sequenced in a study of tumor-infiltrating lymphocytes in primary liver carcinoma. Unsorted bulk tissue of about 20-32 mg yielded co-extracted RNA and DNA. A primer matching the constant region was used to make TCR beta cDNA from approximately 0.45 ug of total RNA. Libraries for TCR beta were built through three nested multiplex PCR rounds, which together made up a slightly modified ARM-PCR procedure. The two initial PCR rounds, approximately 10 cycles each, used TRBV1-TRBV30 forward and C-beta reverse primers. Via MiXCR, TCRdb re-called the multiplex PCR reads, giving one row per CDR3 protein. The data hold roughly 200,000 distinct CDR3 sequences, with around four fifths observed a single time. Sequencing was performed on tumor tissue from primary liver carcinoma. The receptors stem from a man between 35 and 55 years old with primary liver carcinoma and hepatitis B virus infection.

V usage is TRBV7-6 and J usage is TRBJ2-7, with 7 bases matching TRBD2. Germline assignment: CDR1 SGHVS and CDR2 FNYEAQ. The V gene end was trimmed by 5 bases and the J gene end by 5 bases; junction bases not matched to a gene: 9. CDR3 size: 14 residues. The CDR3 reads CASSPDRGSNEQYF. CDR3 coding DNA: TGTGCCAGCAGCCCCGATCGCGGGAGCAACGAGCAGTACTTC.

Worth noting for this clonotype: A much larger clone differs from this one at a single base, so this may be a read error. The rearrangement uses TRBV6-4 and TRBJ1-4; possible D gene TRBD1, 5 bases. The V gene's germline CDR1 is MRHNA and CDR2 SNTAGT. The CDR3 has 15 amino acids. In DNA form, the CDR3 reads TGTACCAGCAGCCCCGGGGGTTCAACTAATGAAAAACTGTTTTTT. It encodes CTSSPGGSTNEKLFF.